This TCR beta chain is from a study of T cells in Graves' hyperthyroidism and ophthalmopathy. Amplification of TCR beta CDR3 regions used RNA as the template. TCR CDR3 underwent first-round RT-PCR with the HTBI primer set. TCRdb recomputed calls from the multiplex PCR reads with MiXCR, one row per CDR3 protein. The sample records 500,000 to 700,000 distinct CDR3 sequences, 15% to 20% being singletons. Uncontrolled infection, other autoimmune disease, pregnancy or lactation disqualified patients from enrolment. V gave up 4 bases and J gave up 1 base; unmatched junction bases: 8. The CDR3 is 16 residues long. Germline V CDR1 and CDR2: LGHNA, YSLEER.

V usage is TRBV4-3 and J usage is TRBJ2-3; 7 bases agree with TRBD2. The source is a woman aged 18-30 years with Graves' hyperthyroidism. The sample taken for sequencing was blood. The CDR3 here is CASSRGEGPGTDTQYF. The DNA for the CDR3 is TGCGCCAGCAGCCGGGGGGAGGGGCCAGGCACAGATACGCAGTATTTT.